The next 16 T cell receptor beta chains were all read from a single sample in a study of cytomegalovirus exposure and HLA in healthy donors. Primers: 60 Vbeta forward and 13 Jbeta reverse. TCRdb's copy holds only in-frame clones and misses some; the assay was immunoSEQ multiplex PCR. The data contain about 210,000 clones, around 83% of them seen just once; the ten biggest clones take up roughly 10%. Material for sequencing was PBMCs. The receptors derive from a woman aged 45-65 years in good health and CMV-seropositive.

This rearrangement joins TRBV30 to TRBJ1-4, with D possibly TRBD1 on 5 matching bases. The V and J ends lost 0 bases and 5 bases respectively, with 13 bases between them. The germline gives CDR1 GTSNPN, CDR2 SVGIG (reference sequence). The CDR3 has 15 residues. The CDR3 loop reads CAWSVDSGENEKLFF. The DNA of the CDR3 is TGTGCCTGGAGTGTCGACAGCGGGGAAAATGAAAAACTGTTTTTT.

The rearrangement links TRBV7-2 to TRBJ2-3, with 10 positions matching TRBD2. The CDR3 is made up of 14 amino acids. Germline V gene lookup returns CDR1 SGHTA and CDR2 FQGNSA. The J segment lost 12 bases and the V segment lost 1 base, leaving 7 bases of the junction unmatched. The CDR3 protein is CASSLESSGGSQYF. Written as DNA, the CDR3 is TGTGCCAGCAGCTTAGAATCTAGCGGGGGAAGTCAGTATTTT.

V is TRBV19 and J is TRBJ1-1; D ambiguous. The germline V and J ends were trimmed by 2 bases and 6 bases, with 10 bases remaining between them. This CDR3 has 13 amino acids. In germline, CDR1 is LNHDA, CDR2 SQIVND (reference sequence). Written as DNA, the CDR3 is TGTGCCAGTAGTATAATTAGAGAGGCTGAAGCTTTCTTT. The encoded protein is CASSIIREAEAFF.

The V and J genes are TRBV11-2 and TRBJ2-1; 7 bases map to TRBD2. CDR1 is SGHAT and CDR2 is FQNNGV in the germline V gene. This CDR3 has 14 amino acids. The V and J ends lost 5 bases and 10 bases, in that order; junction bases with no gene match: 11. CDR3 bases: TGTGCCAGCAGCGATCCGGGACTAAAGAGGGAGCAGTTCTTC. It yields the protein CASSDPGLKREQFF.

This clone has only one observation. The rearrangement links TRBV6-5 to TRBJ2-7; 7 nucleotides match TRBD1. V gave up 5 bases and J gave up 1 base; unmatched junction bases: 8. From germline, CDR1 is MNHEY and CDR2 SVGAGI. The CDR3 is made up of 15 amino acids. CDR3: CASSVGQRISYEQYF. CDR3 DNA: TGTGCCAGCAGTGTGGGACAGAGGATTTCCTACGAGCAGTACTTC.

The chain couples TRBV5-6 to TRBJ2-3; D gene unclear. The germline V and J ends were trimmed by 0 bases and 0 bases, with 5 bases remaining between them. Looked up from germline, CDR1 is SGHDT and CDR2 is YYEEEE. The CDR3 sequence is 14 residues long. The CDR3 reads CASSLGLSTDTQYF. For the CDR3, the DNA is TGTGCCAGCAGCTTGGGACTTAGCACAGATACGCAGTATTTT.

The rearrangement links TRBV18 to TRBJ1-1; TRBD1 matches at 9 bases. The V segment lost 8 bases and the J segment 0 bases; nucleotides outside the gene matches: 1. Germline values: CDR1 KGHSH, CDR2 LQKENI. The CDR3 totals 13 residues. The CDR3: CASTGGLNTEAFF. DNA for the CDR3: TGTGCCAGCACAGGGGGCCTGAACACTGAAGCTTTCTTT.

This rearrangement joins TRBV5-5 to TRBJ2-2; TRBD2 matches at 10 bases. With V trimmed by 4 bases and J by 7 bases, 7 bases remained unmatched. In germline, CDR1 is SGHKS, CDR2 YYEKEE (reference sequence). The CDR3 extends over 15 amino acids. The CDR3: CASSPGTSENGELFF. CDR3 nucleotides: TGTGCCAGCAGCCCGGGGACTAGCGAAAACGGGGAGCTGTTTTTT. The full variable domain, completed using reference TRBV5-5 and TRBJ2-2, is DAGVTQSPTHLIKTRGQQVTLRCSPISGHKSVSWYQQVLGQGPQFIFQYYEKEERGRGNFPDRFSARQFPNYSSELNVNALLLGDSALYLCASSPGTSENGELFFGEGSRLTVL.

J is TRBJ2-5 and V is TRBV15; TRBD1 aligns across 9 bases. Germline CDR1 is LNHNV and CDR2 is YYDKDF (reference sequence). This CDR3 region has 14 residues. V was clipped by 3 bases and J by 5 bases; unmatched bases: 4. CDR3 sequence (DNA): TGTGCCACCAGCAGGTACAGGGGGCCGGAGACCCAGTACTTC. Translated: CATSRYRGPETQYF.

V usage is TRBV30 and J usage is TRBJ1-5, with 7 bases fitting TRBD1. The V gene end was trimmed by 5 bases and the J gene end by 0 bases; junction bases not matched to a gene: 7. Per the germline V gene, CDR1 is GTSNPN and CDR2 is SVGIG (reference sequence). This CDR3 is built from 15 residues. Written as DNA, the CDR3 is TGTGCCTGGGCCATGACAGGGTATAGCAATCAGCCCCAGCATTTT. The encoded protein is CAWAMTGYSNQPQHF.

This chain joins TRBV9 and TRBJ1-3, with D tentatively TRBD1 (5 bases). Per the germline V gene, CDR1 is SGDLS and CDR2 is YYNGEE. With 0 bases removed from V and 8 bases from J, the gap between germline ends came to 9 bases. CDR3 length equals 13 residues. The CDR3 DNA is TGTGCCAGCAGCGTAGTCGGGGGAGACACCATATATTTT. Its translation: CASSVVGGDTIYF.

The chain combines TRBV5-1 with TRBJ2-7; tentatively, D is TRBD1 (5 bases). Trimming took off 3 bases at V and 2 bases at J, with 9 bases between the two ends. CDR3 length: 13 residues. Germline V gene sequence: CDR1 SGHRS, CDR2 YFSETQ. In DNA form, the CDR3 reads TGCGCCAGCAGCTACGGACACACCTACGAGCAGTACTTC. It translates to CASSYGHTYEQYF.

The chain combines TRBV7-6 with TRBJ1-1; D ambiguous. The germline CDR1 and CDR2 sequences are SGHVS and FNYEAQ. The CDR3 runs 14 residues. Trimming stripped 1 base from V and 7 bases from J, with 13 bases between. The DNA for the CDR3 is TGTGCCAGCAGCTTAGACCCGGCCCGGGATGAAGCTTTCTTT. Its protein product is CASSLDPARDEAFF.

This clone was observed a single time. This chain links TRBV27 with TRBJ2-3, with D perhaps matching TRBD1 (6 bases). CDR3 length equals 15 residues. V was cut by 5 bases and J by 1 base, with 13 bases left in between. The germline gives CDR1 MNHEY, CDR2 SMNVEV (reference sequence). CDR3 coding DNA: TGTGCCAGCAGTGACACAGGGATGGGCACAGATACGCAGTATTTT. Translating gives CASSDTGMGTDTQYF.

This clone was counted once. The chain uses TRBV15 and TRBJ1-2, with TRBD1 matching over 10 bases. Trimming at V came to 1 base and at J to 4 bases, leaving 3 bases not matched to a gene. The CDR3 runs 15 residues. CDR1 and CDR2 (germline): LNHNV, YYDKDF (reference sequence). Written as DNA, the CDR3 is TGTGCCACCAGCAGAGGGACAGGGGGAAGCTATGGCTACACCTTC. Its protein is CATSRGTGGSYGYTF.

The chain combines TRBV7-9 with TRBJ2-7; 7 bases match TRBD2. CDR3 size: 11 residues. Germline values: CDR1 SEHNR, CDR2 FQNEAQ (reference sequence). V lost 5 bases to trimming and J lost 9 bases; unmatched junction nucleotides: 4. The CDR3, as DNA: TGTGCCAGCAGCCAAGGGAGGGGGCAGTACTTC. This sequence encodes CASSQGRGQYF.